The 12 T cell receptor beta chains below all came from one sample that was sequenced in a study of blood T cell repertoires in COVID-19. Clones were sequenced by immunoSEQ multiplex PCR, and TCRdb holds only the in-frame ones, with some missing. This sample carries more than 95,000 clones, 85% to 90% of them seen once, and the ten largest clones take roughly 5.3%. Sequenced: peripheral blood. The receptors stem from a human donor in a cohort sampled during active COVID-19.

The V and J genes are TRBV5-6 and TRBJ1-3; tentatively, D is TRBD1 (6 bases). The CDR3 has 16 amino acids. Trimming cost V 4 bases and J 7 bases, with 21 bases left between them. CDR1 is SGHDT, CDR2 YYEEEE, per germline. DNA for the CDR3: TGTGCCAGCAGCGTCTACAGGGTACTGGTGAGGAACACCATATATTTT. Amino acid sequence: CASSVYRVLVRNTIYF.

The chain employs TRBV28 and TRBJ2-3; 9 bases line up with TRBD1. The CDR3 extends over 15 amino acids. CDR1 is MDHEN and CDR2 is SYDVKM in the germline V gene. V lost 6 bases, J lost 4 bases, and 8 bases stayed unmatched. This chain's CDR3 is CASRQPGQGADTQYF. The CDR3 bases are TGTGCCAGCAGGCAACCGGGACAGGGTGCAGATACGCAGTATTTT.

V gene TRBV29-1 combines with J gene TRBJ2-1; 15 nucleotides align to TRBD2. V trimming: 6 bases; J trimming: 3 bases; junction bases outside the gene matches: 3. CDR3 length equals 15 residues. The germline CDR1 and CDR2 sequences are SQVTM and ANQGSEA. CDR3 sequence (DNA): TGCAGCGTGGGGACTAGCGGGGGGAACTACAATGAGCAGTTCTTC. It specifies CSVGTSGGNYNEQFF.

The rearrangement links TRBV7-8 to TRBJ1-2; TRBD1 is a possible D gene (6 bases). The germline V gene has CDR1 SGHVS and CDR2 FQNEAQ. V lost 3 bases, J lost 4 bases, and 12 bases lay in between. This CDR3 is 14 amino acids long. Written as DNA, the CDR3 is TGTGCCAGCAGCTTCAACAGGGAGGGCTATGGCTACACCTTC. Its protein is CASSFNREGYGYTF.

This sequence joins TRBV5-6 and TRBJ1-1; 7 bases align to TRBD1. CDR1 SGHDT and CDR2 YYEEEE come from the germline V gene. This CDR3 region has 15 residues. Germline trimming cut 3 bases from V and 1 base from J; bases unmatched to any gene: 6. The DNA of the CDR3 is TGTGCCAGCAGCTGGCAGGACAGGCCGAACACTGAAGCTTTCTTT. The encoded protein is CASSWQDRPNTEAFF.

CDR3 sequence: CASSLYSNQPQHF. Here the CDR3 DNA reads TGTGCCAGCAGCTTGTATAGCAATCAGCCCCAGCATTTT. This chain uses TRBV9 with TRBJ1-5; D is unresolved. The V end was cut by 4 bases, the J end by 0 bases, with 5 bases between. Germline lookup yields CDR1 SGDLS and CDR2 YYNGEE. The CDR3 extends over 13 amino acids.

The gene calls are TRBV5-4 and TRBJ1-2; TRBD1 might be the D (5 bases). CDR1 is SGHNT and CDR2 is YYREEE in the germline V gene (reference sequence). The CDR3 runs 13 residues. Trimming left V 4 bases short and J 0 bases short, with 7 bases between. CDR3 DNA sequence: TGTGCCAGCAGCCCGGACACTAACTATGGCTACACCTTC. Amino acids: CASSPDTNYGYTF.

The V gene is TRBV9, the J gene TRBJ2-7; D ambiguous. The germline gives CDR1 SGDLS, CDR2 YYNGEE. V lost 0 bases and J lost 0, with 7 bases in between. This CDR3 spans 14 amino acids. The CDR3 loop is CASSVESSSYEQYF. In DNA, the CDR3 is TGTGCCAGCAGCGTAGAGTCCAGCTCCTACGAGCAGTACTTC.

This clone was detected once. The rearrangement uses TRBV7-6 and TRBJ2-2; TRBD2 aligns across 9 bases. Germline-derived CDR1 and CDR2 are SGHVS and FNYEAQ. This CDR3 has 16 residues. V trimming: 1 base; J trimming: 6 bases; junction bases outside the gene matches: 6. As DNA, the CDR3 is TGTGCCAGCAGCTTAGTACCTAGCGGGGAGCCCGGGGAGCTGTTTTTT. Translation: CASSLVPSGEPGELFF.

V gene TRBV19 combines with J gene TRBJ1-2; D gene ambiguous. Germline V gene data show CDR1 as LNHDA and CDR2 as SQIVND (reference sequence). The CDR3 has 13 amino acids. V was shortened by 0 bases and J by 5 bases, with 7 bases between the two germline ends. CDR3 in amino acids: CASSIEDSYGYTF. The CDR3 bases are TGTGCCAGTAGTATAGAGGACTCATATGGCTACACCTTC.

The J gene is TRBJ1-4, the V gene TRBV12-5; D is unresolved. CDR1 and CDR2 (germline): LGHNT, FRNRAP. The CDR3 runs to 15 residues. Deletions cut 6 bases from V and 8 bases from J, with 19 bases between. The CDR3 region is CASGRRLYGGEKLFF. The DNA of the CDR3 is TGTGCTAGTGGCCGACGACTCTACGGAGGAGAAAAACTGTTTTTT.

V gene TRBV6-1 combines with J gene TRBJ1-2; TRBD1 aligns across 8 bases. The junction had 5 bases not matched to a gene; V was cut back by 0 bases and J by 8 bases. The CDR3 runs 14 residues. Looked up from germline, CDR1 is MNHNS and CDR2 is SASEGT. The CDR3 DNA sequence: TGTGCCAGCAGTGAAGCGAACAGGGGGGTAGGCTACACCTTC. Its protein product is CASSEANRGVGYTF.